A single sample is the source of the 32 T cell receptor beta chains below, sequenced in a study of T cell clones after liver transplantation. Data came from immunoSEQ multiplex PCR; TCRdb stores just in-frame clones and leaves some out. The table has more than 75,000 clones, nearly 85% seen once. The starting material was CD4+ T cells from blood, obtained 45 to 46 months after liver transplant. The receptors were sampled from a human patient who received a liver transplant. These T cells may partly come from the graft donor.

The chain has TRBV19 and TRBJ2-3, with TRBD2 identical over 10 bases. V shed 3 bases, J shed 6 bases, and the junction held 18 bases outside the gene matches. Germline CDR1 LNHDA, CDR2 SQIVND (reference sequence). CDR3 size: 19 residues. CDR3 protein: CASSIDLPRAGGPTDTQYF. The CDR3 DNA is TGTGCCAGTAGTATCGACCTCCCCAGAGCGGGAGGGCCAACGGATACGCAGTATTTT.

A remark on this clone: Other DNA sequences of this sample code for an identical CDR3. CDR3 DNA sequence: TGCGCCAGCAGCCAAGATCAGGGTGTCTATGGCTACACCTTC. Amino acid sequence: CASSQDQGVYGYTF. The chain links TRBV4-1 to TRBJ1-2, with a possible D match to TRBD1 (5 bases). The CDR3 loop spans 14 amino acids. Germline CDR1 reads MGHRA; CDR2 reads YSYEKL. The ends were cut back, 0 bases at V and 4 bases at J, with 9 bases in the middle.

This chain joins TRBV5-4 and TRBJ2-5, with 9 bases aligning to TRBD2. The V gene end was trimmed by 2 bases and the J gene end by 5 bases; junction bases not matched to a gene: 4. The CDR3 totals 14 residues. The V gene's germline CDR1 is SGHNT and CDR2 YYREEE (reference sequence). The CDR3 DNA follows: TGTGCCAGCAGCTTCCTAGCGGGAAGGGAGACCCAGTACTTC. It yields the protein CASSFLAGRETQYF.

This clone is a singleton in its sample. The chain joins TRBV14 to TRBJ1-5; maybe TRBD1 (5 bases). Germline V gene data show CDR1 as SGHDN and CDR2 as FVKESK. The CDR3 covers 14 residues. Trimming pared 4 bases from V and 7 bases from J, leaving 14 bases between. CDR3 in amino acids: CASSPVRERQPQHF. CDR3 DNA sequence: TGTGCCAGCAGCCCCGTCAGGGAACGGCAGCCCCAGCATTTT.

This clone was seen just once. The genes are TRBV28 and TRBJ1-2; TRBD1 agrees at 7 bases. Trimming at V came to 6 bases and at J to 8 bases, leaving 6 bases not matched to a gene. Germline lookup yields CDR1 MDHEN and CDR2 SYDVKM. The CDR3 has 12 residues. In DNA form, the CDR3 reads TGTGCCAGCAGCCCGACAGGGTTCGGCTACACCTTC. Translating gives CASSPTGFGYTF.

The CDR3 spells CASTVGIGGGEQFF. In nucleotides, the CDR3 is TGTGCCAGCACGGTGGGTATTGGGGGCGGAGAGCAGTTCTTC. The rearrangement joins TRBV6-6 to TRBJ2-1; the D gene is possibly TRBD1 (6 bases). The germline V and J ends were trimmed by 7 bases and 10 bases, with 20 bases remaining between them. This CDR3 spans 14 amino acids. Germline CDR1 reads MNHNY; CDR2 reads SVGAGI (reference sequence).

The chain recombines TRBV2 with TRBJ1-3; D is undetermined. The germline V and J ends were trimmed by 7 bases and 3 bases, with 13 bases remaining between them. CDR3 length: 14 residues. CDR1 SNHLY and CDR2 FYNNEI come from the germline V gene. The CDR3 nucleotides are TGTGCCAGCACGTCGGCATGGCGTGGAAACACCATATATTTT. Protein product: CASTSAWRGNTIYF.

The CDR3 spells CASSSPLLGTVDTQYF. The CDR3 DNA sequence: TGTGCCAGCAGCTCCCCCCTCTTAGGGACAGTGGATACGCAGTATTTT. This chain links TRBV7-9 with TRBJ2-3; 7 bases fit TRBD1. Germline CDR1 and CDR2: SEHNR and FQNEAQ (reference sequence). The V gene end was trimmed by 4 bases and the J gene end by 6 bases; junction bases not matched to a gene: 13. The CDR3 totals 16 residues.

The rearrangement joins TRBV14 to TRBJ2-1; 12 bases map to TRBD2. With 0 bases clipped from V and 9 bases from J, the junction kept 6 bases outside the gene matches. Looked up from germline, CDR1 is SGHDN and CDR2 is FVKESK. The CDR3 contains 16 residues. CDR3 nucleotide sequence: TGTGCCAGCAGCCAAGATCTAAGGACTAGCGGGACTGAGCAGTTCTTC. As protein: CASSQDLRTSGTEQFF.

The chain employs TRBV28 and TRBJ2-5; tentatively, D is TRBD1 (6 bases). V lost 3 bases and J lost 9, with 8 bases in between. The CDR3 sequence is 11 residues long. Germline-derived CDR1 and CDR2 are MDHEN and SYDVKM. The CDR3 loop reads CASSFRGSQYF. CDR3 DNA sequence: TGTGCCAGCAGTTTCAGGGGTTCCCAGTACTTC.

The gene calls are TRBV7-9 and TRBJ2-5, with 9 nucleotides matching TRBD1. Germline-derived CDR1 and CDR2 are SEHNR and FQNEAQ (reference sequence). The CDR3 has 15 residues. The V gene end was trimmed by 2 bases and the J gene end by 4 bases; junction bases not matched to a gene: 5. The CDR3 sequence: CASSLLTGGGETQYF. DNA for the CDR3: TGTGCCAGCAGCTTATTGACAGGGGGAGGAGAGACCCAGTACTTC.

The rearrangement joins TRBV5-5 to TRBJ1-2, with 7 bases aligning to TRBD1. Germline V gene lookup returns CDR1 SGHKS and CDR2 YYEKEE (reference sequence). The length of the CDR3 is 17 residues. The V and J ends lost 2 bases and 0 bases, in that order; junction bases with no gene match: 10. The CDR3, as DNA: TGTGCCAGCAGCTTCCCGACAGGGAAGGGTCCTAACTATGGCTACACCTTC. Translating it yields CASSFPTGKGPNYGYTF.

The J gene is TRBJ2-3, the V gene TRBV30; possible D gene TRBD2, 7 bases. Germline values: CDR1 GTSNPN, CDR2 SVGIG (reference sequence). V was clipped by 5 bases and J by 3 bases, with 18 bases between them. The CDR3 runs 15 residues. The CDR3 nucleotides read TGTGCCTGGCGTGGGGGGGGGCGGGGGACAGATACGCAGTATTTT. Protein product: CAWRGGGRGTDTQYF. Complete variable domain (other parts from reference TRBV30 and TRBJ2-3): SQTIHQWPATLVQPVGSPLSLECTVEGTSNPNLYWYRQAAGRGLQLLFYSVGIGQISSEVPQNLSASRPQDRQFILSSKKLLLSDSGFYLCAWRGGGRGTDTQYFGPGTRLTVL.

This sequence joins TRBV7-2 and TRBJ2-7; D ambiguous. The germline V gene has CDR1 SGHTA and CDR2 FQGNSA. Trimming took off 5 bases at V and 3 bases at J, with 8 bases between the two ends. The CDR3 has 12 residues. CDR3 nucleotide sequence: TGTGCCAGCAGCCAGAAACTCTACGAGCAGTACTTC. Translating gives CASSQKLYEQYF.

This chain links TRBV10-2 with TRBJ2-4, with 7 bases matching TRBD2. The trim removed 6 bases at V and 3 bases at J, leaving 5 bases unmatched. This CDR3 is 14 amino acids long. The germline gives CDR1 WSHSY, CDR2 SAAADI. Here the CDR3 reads CASSGTKFKNIQYF. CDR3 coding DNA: TGCGCCAGCAGCGGGACTAAGTTCAAAAACATTCAGTACTTC.

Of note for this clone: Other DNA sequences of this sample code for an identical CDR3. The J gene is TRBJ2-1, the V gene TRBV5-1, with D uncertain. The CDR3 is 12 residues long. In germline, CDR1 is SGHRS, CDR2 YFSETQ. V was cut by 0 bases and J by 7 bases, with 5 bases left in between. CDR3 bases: TGCGCCAGCAGCTTGGAAGGAAATGAGCAGTTCTTC. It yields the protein CASSLEGNEQFF.

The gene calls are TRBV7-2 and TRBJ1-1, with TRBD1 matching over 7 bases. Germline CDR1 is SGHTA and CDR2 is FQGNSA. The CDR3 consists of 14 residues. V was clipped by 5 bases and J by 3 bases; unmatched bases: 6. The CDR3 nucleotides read TGTGCCAGCAGCCCTCTAAGGGGGCACACTGAAGCTTTCTTT. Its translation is CASSPLRGHTEAFF.

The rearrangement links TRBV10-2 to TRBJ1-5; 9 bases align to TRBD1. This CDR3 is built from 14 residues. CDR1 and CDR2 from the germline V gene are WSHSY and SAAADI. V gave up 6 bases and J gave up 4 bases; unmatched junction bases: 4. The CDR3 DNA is TGCGCCAGCAGGTTCGGACAGGGGAATCAGCCCCAGCATTTT. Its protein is CASRFGQGNQPQHF.

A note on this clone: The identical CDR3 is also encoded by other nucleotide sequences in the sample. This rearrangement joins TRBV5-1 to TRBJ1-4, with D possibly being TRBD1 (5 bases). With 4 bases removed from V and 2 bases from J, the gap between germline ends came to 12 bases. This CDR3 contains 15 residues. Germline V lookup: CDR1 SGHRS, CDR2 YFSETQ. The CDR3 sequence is CASSPGRGTNEKLFF. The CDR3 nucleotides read TGCGCCAGCAGCCCGGGACGGGGGACTAATGAAAAACTGTTTTTT.

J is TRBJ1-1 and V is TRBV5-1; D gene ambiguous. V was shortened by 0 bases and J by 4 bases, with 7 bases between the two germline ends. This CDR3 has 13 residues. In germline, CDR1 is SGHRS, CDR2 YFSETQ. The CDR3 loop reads CASSLAATTEAFF. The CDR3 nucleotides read TGCGCCAGCAGCTTGGCGGCTACCACTGAAGCTTTCTTT. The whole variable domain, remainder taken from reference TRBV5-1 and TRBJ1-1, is KAGVTQTPRYLIKTRGQQVTLSCSPISGHRSVSWYQQTPGQGLQFLFEYFSETQRNKGNFPGRFSGRQFSNSRSEMNVSTLELGDSALYLCASSLAATTEAFFGQGTRLTVV.

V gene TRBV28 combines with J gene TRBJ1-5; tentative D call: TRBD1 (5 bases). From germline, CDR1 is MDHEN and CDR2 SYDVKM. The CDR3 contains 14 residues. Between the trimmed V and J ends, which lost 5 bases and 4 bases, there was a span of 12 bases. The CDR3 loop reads CASSPGLANQPQHF. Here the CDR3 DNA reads TGTGCCAGCAGTCCGGGACTAGCGAATCAGCCCCAGCATTTT.

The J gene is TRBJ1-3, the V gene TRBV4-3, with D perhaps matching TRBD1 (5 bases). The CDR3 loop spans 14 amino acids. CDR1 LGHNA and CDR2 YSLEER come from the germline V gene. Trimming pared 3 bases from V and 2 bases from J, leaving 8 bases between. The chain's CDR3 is CASSQGGPGNTIYF. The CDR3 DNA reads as TGCGCCAGCAGCCAGGGGGGACCTGGAAACACCATATATTTT.

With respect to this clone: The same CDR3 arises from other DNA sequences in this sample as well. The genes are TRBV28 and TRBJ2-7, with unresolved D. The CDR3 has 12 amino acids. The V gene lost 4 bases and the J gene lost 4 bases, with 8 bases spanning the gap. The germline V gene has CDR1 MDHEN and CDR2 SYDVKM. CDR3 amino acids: CASSSNSYEQYF. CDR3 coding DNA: TGTGCCAGCAGTTCGAACAGTTACGAGCAGTACTTC.

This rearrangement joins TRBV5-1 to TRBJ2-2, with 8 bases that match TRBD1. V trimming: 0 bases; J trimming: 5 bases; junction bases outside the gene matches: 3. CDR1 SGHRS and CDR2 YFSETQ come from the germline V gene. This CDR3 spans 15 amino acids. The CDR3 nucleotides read TGCGCCAGCAGCTTGGCGGGACAGGCGACCGGGGAGCTGTTTTTT. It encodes CASSLAGQATGELFF.

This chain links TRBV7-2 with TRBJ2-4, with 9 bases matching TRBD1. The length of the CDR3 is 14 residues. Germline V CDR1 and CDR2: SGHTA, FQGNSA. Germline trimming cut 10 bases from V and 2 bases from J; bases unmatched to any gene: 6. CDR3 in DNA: TGTGCCACCAGACAGGGGGGGTCCAAAAACATTCAGTACTTC. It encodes CATRQGGSKNIQYF.

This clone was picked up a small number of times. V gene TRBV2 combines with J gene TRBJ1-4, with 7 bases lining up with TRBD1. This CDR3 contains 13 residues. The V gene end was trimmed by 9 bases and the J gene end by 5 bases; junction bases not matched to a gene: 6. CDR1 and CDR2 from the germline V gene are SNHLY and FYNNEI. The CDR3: CARTGQPNEKLFF. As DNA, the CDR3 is TGTGCCAGGACGGGACAGCCAAATGAAAAACTGTTTTTT. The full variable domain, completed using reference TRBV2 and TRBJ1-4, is EPEVTQTPSHQVTQMGQEVILRCVPISNHLYFYWYRQILGQKVEFLVSFYNNEISEKSEIFDDQFSVERPDGSNFTLKIRSTKLEDSAMYFCARTGQPNEKLFFGSGTQLSVL.

CDR3: CASSPDSYNEQFF. The CDR3 nucleotides are TGTGCCAGCAGTCCCGACAGTTACAATGAGCAGTTCTTC. The chain joins TRBV6-6 to TRBJ2-1; a weak D match, TRBD1 (5 bases). The germline CDR1 and CDR2 sequences are MNHNY and SVGAGI (reference sequence). The CDR3 contains 13 residues. With 5 bases removed from V and 4 bases from J, the gap between germline ends came to 9 bases.

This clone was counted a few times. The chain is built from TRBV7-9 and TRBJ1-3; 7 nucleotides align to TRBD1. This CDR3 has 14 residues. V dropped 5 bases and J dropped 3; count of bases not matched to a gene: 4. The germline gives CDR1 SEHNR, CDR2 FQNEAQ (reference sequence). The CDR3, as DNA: TGTGCCAGCAGCGGGGGACAGATTGGAAACACCATATATTTT. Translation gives CASSGGQIGNTIYF.

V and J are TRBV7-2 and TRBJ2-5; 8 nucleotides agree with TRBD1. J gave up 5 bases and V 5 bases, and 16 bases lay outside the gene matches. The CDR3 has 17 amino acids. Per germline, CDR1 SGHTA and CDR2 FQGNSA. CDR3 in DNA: TGTGCCAGCAGCCACGGTATCGGCAGGGGGCTAGGGGAGACCCAGTACTTC. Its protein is CASSHGIGRGLGETQYF.

In DNA form, the CDR3 reads TGTGCCAGTAGTACAGGACCGGGCACTGACTACACCTTC. It encodes CASSTGPGTDYTF. This rearrangement joins TRBV19 to TRBJ1-2; D not resolved. The CDR3 length is 13 residues. Between the trimmed V and J ends, which lost 4 bases and 10 bases, there was a span of 16 bases. Germline CDR1 reads LNHDA; CDR2 reads SQIVND (reference sequence).

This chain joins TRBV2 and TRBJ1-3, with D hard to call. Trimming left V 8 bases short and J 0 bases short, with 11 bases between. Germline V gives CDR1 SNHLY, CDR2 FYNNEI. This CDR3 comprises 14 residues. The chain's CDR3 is CASSSASSGNTIYF. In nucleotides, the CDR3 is TGTGCCAGCTCGTCAGCTAGCTCTGGAAACACCATATATTTT.

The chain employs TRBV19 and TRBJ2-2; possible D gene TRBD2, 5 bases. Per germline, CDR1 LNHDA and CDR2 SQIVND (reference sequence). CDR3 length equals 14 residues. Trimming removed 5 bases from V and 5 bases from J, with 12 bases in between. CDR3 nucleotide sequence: TGTGCCAGTAGTGCCCCCCCGGGGACCGGGGAGCTGTTTTTT. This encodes CASSAPPGTGELFF.